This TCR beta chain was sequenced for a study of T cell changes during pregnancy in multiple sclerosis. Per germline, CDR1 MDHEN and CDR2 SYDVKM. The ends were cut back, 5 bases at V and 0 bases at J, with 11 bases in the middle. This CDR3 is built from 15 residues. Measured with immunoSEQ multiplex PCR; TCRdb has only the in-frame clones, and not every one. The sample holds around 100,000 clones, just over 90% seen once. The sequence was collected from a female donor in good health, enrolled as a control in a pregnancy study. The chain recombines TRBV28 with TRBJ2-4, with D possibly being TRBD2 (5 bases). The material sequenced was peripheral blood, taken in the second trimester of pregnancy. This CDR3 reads CASSTTGVAKNIQYF. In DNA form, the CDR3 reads TGTGCCAGCAGTACAACCGGGGTAGCCAAAAACATTCAGTACTTC.